Listed below are T cell receptor beta chains from one sample, sequenced in a study of shared clonotypes between healthy human individuals. TCRdb's copy holds only in-frame clones and misses some; the assay was immunoSEQ multiplex PCR. The sample includes around 2.3 million clones, nearly 97% of them seen just once. Sample: naive CD4+ T cells sorted from blood. These receptors were collected from a man between 18 and 29 years old in good health. Each CDR3 is given with its conserved first and last residue. A D gene is named only where the DNA matches it firmly. Clone size is stated in some rows and not others, as once, few, many or a class when expanded.

v_call: TRBV28; j_call: TRBJ1-5; d_call: -; clone_size: -; cdr3_aa: CASSSDGGNQPQHF; cdr3_nt: TGTGCCAGCAGCTCGGACGGGGGCAATCAGCCCCAGCATTTT
v_call: TRBV5-1; j_call: TRBJ2-4; d_call: -; clone_size: -; cdr3_aa: CASSSRGNIQYF; cdr3_nt: TGCGCCAGCAGCTCCAGGGGAAACATTCAGTACTTC
v_call: TRBV18; j_call: TRBJ1-2; d_call: TRBD1; clone_size: few; cdr3_aa: CASTLPGQGNYGYTF; cdr3_nt: TGTGCCAGCACTTTACCGGGACAGGGGAACTATGGCTACACCTTC
v_call: TRBV6-5; j_call: TRBJ2-1; d_call: -; clone_size: once; cdr3_aa: CASRETGTIGEQFF; cdr3_nt: TGTGCCAGCAGAGAGACCGGGACAATCGGTGAGCAGTTCTTC
v_call: TRBV19; j_call: TRBJ2-1; d_call: -; clone_size: -; cdr3_aa: CASSIFSSNEQFF; cdr3_nt: TGTGCCAGTAGTATCTTTTCCAGTAATGAGCAGTTCTTC
v_call: TRBV7-2; j_call: TRBJ2-7; d_call: TRBD2; clone_size: -; cdr3_aa: CASRPPSSGSYEQYF; cdr3_nt: TGTGCCAGCAGGCCGCCGTCTAGCGGGAGTTACGAGCAGTACTTC
v_call: TRBV30; j_call: TRBJ1-3; d_call: -; clone_size: -; cdr3_aa: CAWSGYGTPIRNTIYF; cdr3_nt: TGTGCCTGGAGTGGTTACGGGACCCCGATTCGGAACACCATATATTTT
v_call: TRBV21-1; j_call: TRBJ2-1; d_call: -; clone_size: -; cdr3_aa: CASSRRFSGPSYNEQFF; cdr3_nt: TGTGCCAGCAGCAGGAGGTTTAGCGGCCCCTCCTACAATGAGCAGTTCTTC
v_call: TRBV4-1; j_call: TRBJ2-1; d_call: -; clone_size: -; cdr3_aa: CASSPGGNNNEQFF; cdr3_nt: TGCGCCAGCAGCCCCGGGGGAAACAACAATGAGCAGTTCTTC
v_call: TRBV5-1; j_call: TRBJ1-2; d_call: -; clone_size: -; cdr3_aa: CASSLLQSNYGYTF; cdr3_nt: TGCGCCAGCAGCTTGTTACAGTCGAACTATGGCTACACCTTC
v_call: TRBV28; j_call: TRBJ1-1; d_call: -; clone_size: -; cdr3_aa: CASSFLENTEAFF; cdr3_nt: -
v_call: TRBV18; j_call: TRBJ1-2; d_call: TRBD1; clone_size: -; cdr3_aa: CASSPLEDRASGYTF; cdr3_nt: TGTGCCAGCTCACCATTAGAGGACAGGGCCAGCGGCTACACCTTC
v_call: TRBV7-9; j_call: TRBJ2-1; d_call: -; clone_size: -; cdr3_aa: CASSFAGLGDEQFF; cdr3_nt: TGTGCCAGCAGCTTCGCGGGCCTTGGGGATGAGCAGTTCTTC
v_call: TRBV18; j_call: TRBJ2-7; d_call: -; clone_size: -; cdr3_aa: CASSRDWTYEQYF; cdr3_nt: TGTGCCAGCTCACGAGACTGGACCTACGAGCAGTACTTC
v_call: TRBV7-2; j_call: TRBJ2-5; d_call: TRBD2; clone_size: -; cdr3_aa: CASSLGESGGRRTQYF; cdr3_nt: TGTGCCAGCAGCTTAGGGGAAAGCGGGGGAAGAAGGACCCAGTACTTC
v_call: TRBV18; j_call: TRBJ2-2; d_call: -; clone_size: -; cdr3_aa: CASWAGAQNTGELFF; cdr3_nt: TGTGCCAGCTGGGCGGGGGCGCAGAACACCGGGGAGCTGTTTTTT
v_call: TRBV30; j_call: TRBJ2-3; d_call: -; clone_size: -; cdr3_aa: CAWSGGVLGVSTDTQYF; cdr3_nt: TGTGCCTGGAGTGGGGGGGTTTTAGGAGTGAGCACAGATACGCAGTATTTT
v_call: TRBV2; j_call: TRBJ1-6; d_call: TRBD1; clone_size: -; cdr3_aa: CASSEEGQGNSPLHF; cdr3_nt: TGTGCCAGCAGTGAAGAGGGACAGGGTAATTCACCCCTCCACTTT
v_call: TRBV7-3; j_call: TRBJ2-3; d_call: TRBD2; clone_size: -; cdr3_aa: CASSLGLAGAPQYF; cdr3_nt: TGTGCCAGCAGCTTAGGACTAGCGGGGGCCCCGCAGTATTTT
v_call: TRBV27; j_call: TRBJ2-7; d_call: -; clone_size: once; cdr3_aa: CASSFRQSSSEQYF; cdr3_nt: TGTGCCAGCAGTTTTCGGCAGTCCTCGTCCGAGCAGTACTTC
v_call: TRBV5-3; j_call: TRBJ2-7; d_call: -; clone_size: -; cdr3_aa: CARPPLACGGERQYF; cdr3_nt: TGTGCCAGACCCCCCCTGGCGTGCGGCGGGGAAAGGCAGTACTTC
v_call: TRBV30; j_call: TRBJ1-6; d_call: -; clone_size: few; cdr3_aa: CAWSREAYNSPLHF; cdr3_nt: TGTGCCTGGAGTAGGGAGGCCTATAATTCACCCCTCCACTTT
v_call: TRBV14; j_call: TRBJ2-7; d_call: -; clone_size: -; cdr3_aa: CASSQHGTMQYF; cdr3_nt: TGTGCCAGCAGCCAACACGGGACAATGCAGTACTTC
v_call: TRBV5-1; j_call: TRBJ2-7; d_call: TRBD2; clone_size: -; cdr3_aa: CASSAETSGSGAEQYF; cdr3_nt: TGCGCCAGCAGCGCGGAAACTAGCGGGAGTGGCGCCGAGCAGTACTTC
v_call: TRBV6-4; j_call: TRBJ2-7; d_call: TRBD2; clone_size: -; cdr3_aa: CASSDSRGLAEYEQYF; cdr3_nt: TGTGCCAGCAGTGACTCGAGGGGACTAGCAGAATACGAGCAGTACTTC
v_call: TRBV28; j_call: TRBJ2-5; d_call: -; clone_size: -; cdr3_aa: CASSLSRSQETQYF; cdr3_nt: TGTGCCAGCAGTTTATCCCGGTCCCAAGAGACCCAGTACTTC
v_call: TRBV6-5; j_call: TRBJ2-5; d_call: -; clone_size: -; cdr3_aa: CASSYSDYRVAQYF; cdr3_nt: TGTGCCAGCAGTTACTCGGACTACAGGGTGGCCCAGTACTTC
v_call: TRBV11-2; j_call: TRBJ1-6; d_call: -; clone_size: -; cdr3_aa: CASSLRLKGGSYNSPLHF; cdr3_nt: TGTGCCAGCAGCTTAAGGTTGAAAGGGGGCTCCTATAATTCACCCCTCCACTTT
v_call: TRBV10-3; j_call: TRBJ2-1; d_call: TRBD2; clone_size: -; cdr3_aa: CAISTSGRANEQFF; cdr3_nt: TGTGCCATCAGCACTAGCGGGAGGGCCAATGAGCAGTTCTTC